The clone carrying this TCR beta chain appeared once. This entry belongs to a study of CD8 T cells in Susac syndrome. The CDR3 contains 15 residues. V was pared by 5 bases and J by 0 bases, with 11 bases between. Germline CDR1 reads SEHNR; CDR2 reads FQNEAQ (reference sequence). An amount of RNA that ranged from roughly 0.45 to 1 ug was reverse transcribed with random hexamers. From the immunoSEQ multiplex PCR reads, TCRdb called clonotypes with MiXCR, one entry per CDR3 protein. The sample holds some 300,000 distinct CDR3 sequences, over 75% seen once. The specimen was CD8+ T cells from PBMCs. The rearrangement joins TRBV7-9 to TRBJ1-3; D is ambiguous. The clonotype comes from a human donor with multiple sclerosis. CDR3 residues: CASSATGGSGNTIYF. In DNA, the CDR3 is TGTGCCAGCAGCGCTACCGGTGGCTCTGGAAACACCATATATTTT.